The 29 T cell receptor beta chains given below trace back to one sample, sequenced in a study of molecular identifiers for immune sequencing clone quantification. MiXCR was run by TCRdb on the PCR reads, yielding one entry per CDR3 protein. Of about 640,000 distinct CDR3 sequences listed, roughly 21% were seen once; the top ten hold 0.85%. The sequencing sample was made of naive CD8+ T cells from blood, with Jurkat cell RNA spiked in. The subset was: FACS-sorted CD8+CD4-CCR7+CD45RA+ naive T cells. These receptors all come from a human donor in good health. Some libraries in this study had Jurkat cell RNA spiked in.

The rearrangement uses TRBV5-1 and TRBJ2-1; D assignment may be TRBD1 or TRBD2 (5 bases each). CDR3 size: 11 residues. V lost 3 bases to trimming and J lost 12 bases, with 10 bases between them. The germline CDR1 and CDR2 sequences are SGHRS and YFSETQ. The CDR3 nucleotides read TGCGCCAGCAGCTGGGGGTTGTGGCAGTTCTTC. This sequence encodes CASSWGLWQFF.

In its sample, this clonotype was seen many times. The chain's CDR3 is CAWTAQILTDTQYF. The CDR3 DNA is TGTGCCTGGACAGCGCAGATCCTCACAGATACGCAGTATTTT. The chain is built from TRBV30 and TRBJ2-3; no definite D call. The CDR3 has 14 residues. Germline V gene sequence: CDR1 GTSNPN, CDR2 SVGIG (reference sequence). V dropped 4 bases and J dropped 2 bases, with 13 bases sitting between them.

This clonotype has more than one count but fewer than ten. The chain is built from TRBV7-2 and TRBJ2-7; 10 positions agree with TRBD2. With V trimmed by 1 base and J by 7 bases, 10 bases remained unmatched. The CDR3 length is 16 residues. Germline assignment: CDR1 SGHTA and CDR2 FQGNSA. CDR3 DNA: TGTGCCAGCAGCTTAGGAGCTAGCGGGAGTTCTGGAGAGCAGTACTTC. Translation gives CASSLGASGSSGEQYF.

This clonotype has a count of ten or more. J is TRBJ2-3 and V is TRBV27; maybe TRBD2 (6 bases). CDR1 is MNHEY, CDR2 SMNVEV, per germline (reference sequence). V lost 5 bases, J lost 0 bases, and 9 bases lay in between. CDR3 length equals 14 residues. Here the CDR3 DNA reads TGTGCCAGCAGTCCGGACTATAGCACAGATACGCAGTATTTT. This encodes CASSPDYSTDTQYF.

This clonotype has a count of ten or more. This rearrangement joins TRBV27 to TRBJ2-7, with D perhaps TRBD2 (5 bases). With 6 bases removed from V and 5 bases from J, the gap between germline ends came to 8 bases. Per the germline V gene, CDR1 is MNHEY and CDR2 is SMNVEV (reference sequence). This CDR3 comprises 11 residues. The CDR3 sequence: CASSFGDEQYF. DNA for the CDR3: TGTGCCAGCAGCTTCGGGGACGAGCAGTACTTC.

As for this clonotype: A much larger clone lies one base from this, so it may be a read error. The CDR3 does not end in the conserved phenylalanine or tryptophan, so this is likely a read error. As DNA, the CDR3 is TGTGCCAGCAGCCAATCTGGGTTTTGGCGGGGGCCGCAGTATCTT. Amino acid sequence: CASSQSGFWRGPQYL. The genes are TRBV7-6 and TRBJ2-3; D is possibly TRBD2 (7 bases). This CDR3 comprises 15 residues. Between the trimmed V and J ends, which lost 5 bases and 10 bases, there was a span of 22 bases. Germline V CDR1 and CDR2: SGHVS, FNYEAQ.

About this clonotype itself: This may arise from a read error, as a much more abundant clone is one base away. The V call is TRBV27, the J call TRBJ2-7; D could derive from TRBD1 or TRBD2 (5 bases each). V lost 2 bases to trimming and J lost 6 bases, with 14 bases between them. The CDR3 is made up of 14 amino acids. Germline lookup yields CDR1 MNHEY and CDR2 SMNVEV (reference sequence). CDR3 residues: CASSLAGAWGEQYF. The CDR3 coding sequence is TGTGCCAGCAGTTTAGCCGGGGCATGGGGCGAGCAGTACTTC.

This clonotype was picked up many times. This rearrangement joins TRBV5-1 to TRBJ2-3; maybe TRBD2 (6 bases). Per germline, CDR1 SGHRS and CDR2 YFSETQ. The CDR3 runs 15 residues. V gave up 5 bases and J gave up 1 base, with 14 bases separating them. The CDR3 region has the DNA TGCGCCAGCAGTCGGGAGTACCCCCGCACAGATACGCAGTATTTT. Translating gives CASSREYPRTDTQYF. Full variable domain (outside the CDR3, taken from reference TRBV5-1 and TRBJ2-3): KAGVTQTPRYLIKTRGQQVTLSCSPISGHRSVSWYQQTPGQGLQFLFEYFSETQRNKGNFPGRFSGRQFSNSRSEMNVSTLELGDSALYLCASSREYPRTDTQYFGPGTRLTVL.

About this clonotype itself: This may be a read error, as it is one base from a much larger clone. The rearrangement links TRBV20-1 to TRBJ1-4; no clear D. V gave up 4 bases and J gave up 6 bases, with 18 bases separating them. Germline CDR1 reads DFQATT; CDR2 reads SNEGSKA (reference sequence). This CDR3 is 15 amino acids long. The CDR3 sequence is CSATNWEAFDEKLFF. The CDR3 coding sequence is TGCAGTGCTACGAACTGGGAGGCTTTTGATGAAAAACTGTTTTTT.

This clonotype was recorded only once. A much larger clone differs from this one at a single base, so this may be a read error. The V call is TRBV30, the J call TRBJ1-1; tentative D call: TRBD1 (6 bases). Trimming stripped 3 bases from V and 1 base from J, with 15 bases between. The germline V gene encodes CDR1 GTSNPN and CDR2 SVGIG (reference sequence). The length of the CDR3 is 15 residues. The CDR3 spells CAWRRTAQKNTEAFF. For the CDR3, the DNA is TGTGCCTGGAGAAGGACAGCCCAAAAGAACACTGAAGCTTTCTTT.

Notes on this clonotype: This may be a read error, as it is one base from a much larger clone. As DNA, the CDR3 is TGTACCACCAGTGATGGCGGAGCGTCGGAGCCCCAGCATTTT. Translation: CTTSDGGASEPQHF. This chain joins TRBV24-1 and TRBJ1-5; D is uncertain. Germline V lookup: CDR1 KGHDR, CDR2 SFDVKD. The CDR3 runs to 14 residues.

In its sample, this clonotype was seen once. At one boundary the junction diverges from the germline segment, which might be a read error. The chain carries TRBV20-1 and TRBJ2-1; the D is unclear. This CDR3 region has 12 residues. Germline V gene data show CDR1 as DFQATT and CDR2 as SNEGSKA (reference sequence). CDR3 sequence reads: CSARAHGDERFF. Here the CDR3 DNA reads TGCAGTGCTAGAGCCCACGGCGATGAGCGGTTCTTC.

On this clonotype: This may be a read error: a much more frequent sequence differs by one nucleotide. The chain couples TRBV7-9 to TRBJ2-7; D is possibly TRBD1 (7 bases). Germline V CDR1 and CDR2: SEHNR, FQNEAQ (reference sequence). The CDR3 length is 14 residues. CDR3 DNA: TGTGCCAGCAGTGGCGGGGACAGCTCCTACGAGCAGCACTTC. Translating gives CASSGGDSSYEQHF.

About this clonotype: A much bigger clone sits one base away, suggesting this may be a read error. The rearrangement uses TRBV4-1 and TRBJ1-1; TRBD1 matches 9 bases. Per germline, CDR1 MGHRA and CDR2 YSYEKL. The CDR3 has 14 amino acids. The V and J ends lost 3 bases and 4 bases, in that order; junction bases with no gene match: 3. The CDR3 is CASSQTGGGTEAFF. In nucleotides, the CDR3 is TGCGCCAGCAGCCAGACAGGGGGGGGCACTGAAGCTTTCTTT.

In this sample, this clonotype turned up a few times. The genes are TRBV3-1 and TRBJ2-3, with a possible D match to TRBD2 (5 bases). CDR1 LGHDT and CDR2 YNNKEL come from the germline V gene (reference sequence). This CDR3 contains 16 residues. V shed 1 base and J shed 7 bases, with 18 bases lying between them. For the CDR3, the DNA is TGTGCCAGCAGCCAAGTTCTCGGGGATCTTAGCTATACGCAGTATTTT. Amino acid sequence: CASSQVLGDLSYTQYF.

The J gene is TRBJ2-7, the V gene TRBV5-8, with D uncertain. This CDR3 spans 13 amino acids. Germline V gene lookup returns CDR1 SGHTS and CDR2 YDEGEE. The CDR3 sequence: CLPPGQIAYEQYF. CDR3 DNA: TGTTTACCCCCGGGCCAGATAGCCTACGAGCAGTACTTC.

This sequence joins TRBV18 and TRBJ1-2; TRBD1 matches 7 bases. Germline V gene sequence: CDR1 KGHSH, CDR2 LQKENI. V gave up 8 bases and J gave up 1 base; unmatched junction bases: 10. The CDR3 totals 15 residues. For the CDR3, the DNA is TGTGCCAGCCAGGGGACAGCCGAGATTAACTATGGCTACACCTTC. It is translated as CASQGTAEINYGYTF. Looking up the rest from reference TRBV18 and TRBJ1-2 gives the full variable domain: NAGVMQNPRHLVRRRGQEARLRCSPMKGHSHVYWYRQLPEEGLKFMVYLQKENIIDESGMPKERFSAEFPKEGPSILRIQQVVRGDSAAYFCASQGTAEINYGYTFGSGTRLTVV.

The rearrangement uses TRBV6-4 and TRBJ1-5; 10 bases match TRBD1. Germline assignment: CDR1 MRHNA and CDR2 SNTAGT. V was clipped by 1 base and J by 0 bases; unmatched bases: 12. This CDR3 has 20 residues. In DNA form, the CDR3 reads TGTGCCAGCAGTGACTGGGAGGACAGGGGGAGATTAACTAGCAATCAGCCCCAGCATTTT. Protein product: CASSDWEDRGRLTSNQPQHF.

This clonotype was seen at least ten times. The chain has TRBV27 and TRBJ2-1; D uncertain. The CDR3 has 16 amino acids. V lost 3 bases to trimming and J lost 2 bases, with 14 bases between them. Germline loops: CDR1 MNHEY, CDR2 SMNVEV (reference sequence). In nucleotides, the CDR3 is TGTGCCAGCAGTTTTACGACTCGACCCACCTACAATGAGCAGTTCTTC. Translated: CASSFTTRPTYNEQFF.

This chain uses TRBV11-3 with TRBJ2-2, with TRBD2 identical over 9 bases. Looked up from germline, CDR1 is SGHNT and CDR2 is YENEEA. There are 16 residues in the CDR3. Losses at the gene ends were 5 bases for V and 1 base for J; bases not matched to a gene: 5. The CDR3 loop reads CASSPPSGKNTGELFF. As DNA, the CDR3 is TGTGCCAGCAGCCCACCTAGCGGGAAGAACACCGGGGAGCTGTTTTTT.

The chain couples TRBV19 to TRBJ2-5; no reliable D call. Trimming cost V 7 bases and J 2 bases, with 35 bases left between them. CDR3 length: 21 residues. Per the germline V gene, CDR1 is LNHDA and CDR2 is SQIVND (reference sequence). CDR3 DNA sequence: TGTGCCAGTACCCTGAGAATTGGGTTCGGTTCCAGCCCCTCCGGTCAAGAGACCCAGTACTTC. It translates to CASTLRIGFGSSPSGQETQYF.

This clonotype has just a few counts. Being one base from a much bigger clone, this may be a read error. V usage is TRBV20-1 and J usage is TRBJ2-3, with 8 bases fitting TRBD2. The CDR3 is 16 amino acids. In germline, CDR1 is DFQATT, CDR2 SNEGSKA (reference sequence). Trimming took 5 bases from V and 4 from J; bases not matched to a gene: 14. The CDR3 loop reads CSAPSCDGRVPDTQYF. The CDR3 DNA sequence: TGCAGTGCTCCCAGTTGTGACGGGAGGGTCCCAGATACGCAGTATTTT.

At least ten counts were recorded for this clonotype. The CDR3 reads CASSYVTGTEPQETQYF. The CDR3 nucleotides are TGTGCCAGCAGTTACGTTACCGGGACAGAGCCCCAAGAGACCCAGTACTTC. The chain couples TRBV6-5 to TRBJ2-5; 7 nucleotides line up with TRBD1. Losses at the gene ends were 2 bases for V and 1 base for J; bases not matched to a gene: 10. From germline, CDR1 is MNHEY and CDR2 SVGAGI. The CDR3 spans 17 residues.

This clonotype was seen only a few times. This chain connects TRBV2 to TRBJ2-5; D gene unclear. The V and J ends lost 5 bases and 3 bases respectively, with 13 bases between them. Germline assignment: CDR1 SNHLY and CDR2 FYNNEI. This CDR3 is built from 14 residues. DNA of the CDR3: TGTGCCAGCAGTACCGGCTTGGAAAAAGAGACCCAGTACTTC. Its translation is CASSTGLEKETQYF.

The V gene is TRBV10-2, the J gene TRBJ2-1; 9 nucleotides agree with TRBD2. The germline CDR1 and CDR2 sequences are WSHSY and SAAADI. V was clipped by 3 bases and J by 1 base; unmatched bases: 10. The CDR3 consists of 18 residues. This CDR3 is CASSDGPVAGVSYNEQFF. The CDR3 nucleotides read TGCGCCAGCAGTGATGGCCCCGTAGCGGGAGTGTCCTACAATGAGCAGTTCTTC.

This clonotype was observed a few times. CDR3 region: CASSSLAGGGRDQETQYF. CDR3 nucleotides: TGTGCCAGCAGTTCACTAGCGGGAGGAGGAAGGGACCAAGAGACCCAGTACTTC. The chain employs TRBV12-3 or TRBV12-4 and TRBJ2-5, with TRBD2 matching over 12 bases. V lost 4 bases to trimming and J lost 0 bases; unmatched junction nucleotides: 9. The CDR3 length is 18 residues.

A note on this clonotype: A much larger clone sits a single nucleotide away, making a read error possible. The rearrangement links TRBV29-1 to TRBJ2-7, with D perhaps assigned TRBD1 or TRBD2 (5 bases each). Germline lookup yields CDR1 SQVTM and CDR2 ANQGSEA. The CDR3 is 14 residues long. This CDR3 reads CGVEDEGSSYEQYF. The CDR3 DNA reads TGCGGCGTTGAAGACGAGGGGAGCTCCTACGAGCAGTACTTC.

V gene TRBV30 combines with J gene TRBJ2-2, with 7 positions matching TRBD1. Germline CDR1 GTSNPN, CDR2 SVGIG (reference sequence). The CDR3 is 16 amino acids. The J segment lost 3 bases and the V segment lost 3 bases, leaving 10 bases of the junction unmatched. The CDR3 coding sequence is TGTGCCTGGAGGGTGGCAGGGGGTTCGTACACCGGGGAGCTGTTTTTT. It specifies CAWRVAGGSYTGELFF.

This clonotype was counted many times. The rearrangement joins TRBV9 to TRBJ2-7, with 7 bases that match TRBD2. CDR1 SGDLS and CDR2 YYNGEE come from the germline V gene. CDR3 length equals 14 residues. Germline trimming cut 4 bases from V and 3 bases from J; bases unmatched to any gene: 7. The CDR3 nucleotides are TGTGCCAGCAGCAAAACTAGCGCCCACTACGAGCAGTACTTC. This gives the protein CASSKTSAHYEQYF.